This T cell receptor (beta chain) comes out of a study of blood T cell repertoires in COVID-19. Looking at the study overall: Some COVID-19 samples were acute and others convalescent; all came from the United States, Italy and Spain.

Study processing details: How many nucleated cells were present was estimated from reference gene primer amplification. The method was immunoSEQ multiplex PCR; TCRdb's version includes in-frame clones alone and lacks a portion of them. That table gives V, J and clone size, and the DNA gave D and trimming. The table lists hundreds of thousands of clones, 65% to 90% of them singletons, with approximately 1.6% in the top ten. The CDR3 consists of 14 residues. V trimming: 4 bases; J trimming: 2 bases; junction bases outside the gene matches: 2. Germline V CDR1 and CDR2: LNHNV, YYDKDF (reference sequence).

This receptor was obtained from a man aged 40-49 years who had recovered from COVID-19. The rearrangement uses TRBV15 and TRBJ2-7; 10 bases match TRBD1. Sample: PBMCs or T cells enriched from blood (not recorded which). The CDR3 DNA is TGTGCCACCAGCAAGGGACAGGGGACCTACGAGCAGTACTTC. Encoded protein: CATSKGQGTYEQYF.